The TCR beta chain under discussion was sequenced for a study of T cells in Graves' hyperthyroidism and ophthalmopathy. General study findings and limits: Model-based prediction identified ophthalmopathy a median around 6.5 months prior to its onset. Researchers found most expanded thyroid clonotypes above 0.001 in blood as well. Ophthalmopathy and stable hyperthyroidism were told apart by a 13 V-J model.

About this clonotype itself: The target antigen is unknown.

Germline V CDR1 and CDR2: SNHLY, FYNNEI. The CDR3 runs to 15 residues. The germline V and J ends were trimmed by 4 bases and 6 bases, with 18 bases remaining between them. RNA transcripts yielded amplified TCR beta CDR3 regions. When the TCR CDR3 underwent first-round RT-PCR, the HTBI primer set was used. In TCRdb, the multiplex PCR reads were re-called with MiXCR into one record per CDR3 protein. The data show 600,000 or so distinct CDR3 sequences, more than 14% seen once. Source material: blood. V gene TRBV2 combines with J gene TRBJ1-2, with D perhaps TRBD1 (6 bases). This clonotype was obtained from a woman aged 45 to 65 with Graves' ophthalmopathy. DNA for the CDR3: TGTGCCAGCAGTGTTCGTGCACAGGGAGATAATGGCTACACCTTC. Protein sequence: CASSVRAQGDNGYTF.